This TCR beta chain was documented in a study of OX40 agonist ivuxolimab in advanced cancers. Study in general: Every 2 weeks, patients received ivuxolimab intravenously, dosed at 0.01 to 10 mg/kg. Whole-study findings and limits: Among T cells, CD8+ cells averaged more expanded clones than CD4+ cells.

Data came from immunoSEQ multiplex PCR; TCRdb stores just in-frame clones and leaves some out. Among approximately 74,000 clones listed, about 89% were seen once. Germline V gives CDR1 PRHDT, CDR2 FYEKMQ (reference sequence). The CDR3 covers 13 residues. V dropped 5 bases and J dropped 2 bases, with 9 bases sitting between them. With respect to this clone: The antigen remains unidentified.

The sample in question was CD4+ or CD8+ T cells sorted from blood, obtained in a trial of the OX40 agonist ivuxolimab. The clonotype was recovered from an adult with an advanced solid tumor such as melanoma, head and neck, liver or kidney cancer. The chain carries TRBV13 and TRBJ2-5; D is possibly TRBD2 (6 bases). In DNA form, the CDR3 reads TGTGCCAGCAGCGCAGCGGGTCAAGAGACCCAGTACTTC. Amino acids: CASSAAGQETQYF.